This T cell receptor beta chain derives from a study of T cells after yellow fever vaccination. For the study at large: Some fractions had low cell numbers, and these were prepared with SMART-Seq v4 Ultra Low Input.

Whole-study results and caveats: Overlap between CD4 and CD8 compartments was detected for a small share of clonotypes. Weaker in magnitude, the secondary response showed a faster peak on day 5 versus 15. Most clones from primary vaccination were detected again post-booster (roughly 96% CD4, around 88% CD8).

Trimming left V 4 bases short and J 10 bases short, with 13 bases between. Germline V gives CDR1 SEHNR, CDR2 FQNEAQ (reference sequence). CDR3 length: 12 residues. With respect to this clonotype: Its specificity is not known.

Each CDR3 protein is one row after TCRdb ran MiXCR on the 5' RACE reads. The repertoire holds some 420,000 distinct CDR3 sequences, with approximately 18% as singletons. The sequences come from PBMCs, collected before the yellow fever booster vaccination. V usage is TRBV7-9 and J usage is TRBJ1-2, with TRBD1 as a possible D gene (6 bases). The sequence derives from a man between 18 and 35 years old who received the YFV17D yellow fever vaccine. CDR3 DNA sequence: TGTGCCAGCAGCTCAGAACAGGGAGACTACACCTTC. Translation: CASSSEQGDYTF.